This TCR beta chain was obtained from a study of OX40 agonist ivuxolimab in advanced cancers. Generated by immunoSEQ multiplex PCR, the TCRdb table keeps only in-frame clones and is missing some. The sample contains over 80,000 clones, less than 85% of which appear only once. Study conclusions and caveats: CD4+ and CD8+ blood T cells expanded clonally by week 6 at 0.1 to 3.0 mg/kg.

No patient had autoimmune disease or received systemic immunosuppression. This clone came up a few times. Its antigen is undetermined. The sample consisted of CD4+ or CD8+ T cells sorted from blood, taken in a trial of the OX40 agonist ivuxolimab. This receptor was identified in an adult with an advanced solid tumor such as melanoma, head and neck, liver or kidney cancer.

CDR3 loop: CAWGPDSGNTIYF. CDR3 sequence (DNA): TGTGCCTGGGGGCCGGACAGCGGAAACACCATATATTTT. The V and J genes are TRBV30 and TRBJ1-3, with D possibly being TRBD1 (6 bases). V was shortened by 5 bases and J by 4 bases, with 12 bases between the two germline ends. The germline gives CDR1 GTSNPN, CDR2 SVGIG (reference sequence). This CDR3 region has 13 residues.